This T cell receptor (beta chain) was sequenced for a study of cytomegalovirus exposure and HLA in healthy donors (dated by TCRdb to the late 2010s). Turning to the overall study: In an earlier analysis of several hundred of the donors, less than 350 Gb of sequence data and approximately 120 million unique TCR beta sequences from roughly 180 million T cells were reported. An early release that covered more than 550 HLA-typed donors contained around 330 gigabases of sequencing data and 75 million to 100 million unique TCR sequences. The genetic ancestry cluster associated with self-reported Caucasian donors included 81% of the roughly 380 genotyped donors. The study aimed to test whether cataloging public T cell receptors could reveal signatures of past pathogen exposure. The study profiled the T cell repertoires of about 640 subjects by immunosequencing and related them to cytomegalovirus serostatus. Along with the roughly 670-subject first cohort, a separate validation cohort of over a hundred different subjects was used. High-throughput TCR immunosequencing, statistical association of individual TCRs with disease status, and machine learning were combined to predict cytomegalovirus infection status. In a later analysis, previously published TCR beta repertoires from more than 500 donors were re-analyzed and high-resolution HLA genotyping was added so that TCR occurrence patterns could be studied. In the later analysis, no new phenotypic data were used to find candidate immune exposures; instead, reliance was placed on TCR beta sequences and their occurrence across donors. To decide whether each TCR beta V gene segment behaved as functional or pseudogenic, an earlier analysis of some 570 of the donors relied on high-throughput TCR beta sequencing. Donor age, sex, ethnicity and CMV serostatus were compiled together with the repertoire data. In a later genetic analysis, genome-wide SNP genotypes for about 55% of the roughly 670 donors were used, and that subset was treated as a discovery cohort. Every repertoire in the discovery cohort had been generated on one and the same sequencing platform. Class I and class II HLA loci were covered by the typing at four-digit resolution. Typing coverage differed by locus: A, B, C, DRB1 and DQB1 were typed in about 620-630 donors, DQA1 in about 500, DPA1 in roughly 590, and DPB1 in just under 480. Roughly 5 DR-DQ haplotypes were handled as single units for association and clustering because linkage in the cohort was strong. Among 398 genotyped donors of the cohort, an average of approximately 230,000 unique TCR beta nucleotide sequences were sequenced per donor, roughly 20% of them non-productive.

The CDR3, cysteine through phenylalanine, is 14 amino acids long. The read is trimmed to its CDR3 DNA, 42 bases read in frame from base 1. The CDR1 and CDR2 encoded by the germline V gene (reference sequence) are MNHEY and SMNVEV. V lost 5 bases and J lost 6 bases; the stretch between them is 14 bases long. Summary of the overall study and its limitations: A group of highly shared sequence variants was considered likely to be a technical artifact of the sequencing pipeline. Only TCR beta chains were sequenced in this cohort, and the absence of alpha or paired-chain data limited detectable features. According to a later analysis, parvovirus B19, influenza, CMV and Epstein-Barr virus appeared linked to several top co-occurrence clusters. It was suggested by the authors that the approach could potentially be generalized to other disease states and immunological phenotypes. A further reported finding was that TCR beta sequences accurately predicted the HLA-A and HLA-B alleles for most subjects in the first cohort. Specific HLA alleles were associated with roughly 16,000 TCR beta sequences at a false discovery rate of 0.05 in a later analysis. According to a later analysis, most CMV-associated TCR beta chains appeared to be HLA-restricted, and the HLA associations seemed to be driven largely by CMV exposure. According to a later analysis, TCR association rates differed among HLA loci, with DRB1 alleles showing the most associated TCRs and HLA-C alleles showing the fewest. An association between a missense DCLRE1C variant and V-gene and J-gene trimming of TCR beta chains was found in a later genetic analysis and replicated in an independent cohort. Some IMGT-functional V segments, including TRBV6-2 and TRBV6-3, could not be distinguished by the 87-base-pair reads and were therefore excluded. A few of the identified cytomegalovirus-associated TCR beta chains were confirmed in vitro to be specific for cytomegalovirus antigens. In an earlier analysis of 587 of the donors, most TCR beta V segments appeared in productive rearrangements about 87% or about 30% of the time, broadly matching IMGT annotations. CMV serostatus was the only immune exposure information available for the cohort. In a later analysis, HLA-associated TCR beta chains showed more clonal expansion and lower generation probabilities than non-associated chains that were equally common. Most TCR sequences were seen in very few donors, while some public TCRs were found in many individuals. Compared with the roughly 600-donor mean, donors in an Asian-associated ancestry cluster had fewer N-insertions in productive TCRs, according to a later genetic analysis. Presence/absence analyses assumed roughly uniform sequencing depth across donors, an assumption that may not hold. The study gave a list of over 150 TCR beta chains associated with cytomegalovirus. The classifier was reported to diagnose cytomegalovirus status with high specificity and sensitivity in both the original and validation cohorts. Because HLA typing was unavailable for some donors at each locus, only the typed subset was used in association tests. Because counts were too low, roughly 18 rarely observed V segments, including chromosome 9 orphons, were left out of the earlier analysis of approximately 500 of the donors. Assigning TCR associations to individual alleles was difficult when HLA alleles, especially DR and DQ, strongly co-occurred. Correlated functional status among segregating V segments might reflect linkage disequilibrium, but an unknown experimental factor could not be ruled out.

The cohort was made up of 666 healthy bone marrow donors. At the time of sampling, all cohort members were nominally healthy, though unrecorded immune exposures were likely present. Of the roughly 670 cohort members, around 310 had a positive CMV serostatus and 350 to 450 had a negative one, while no CMV serostatus was recorded for the donor. Every donor gave a peripheral blood sample, and the peripheral blood mononuclear cells from that sample were used for TCR beta sequencing. Genomic DNA was extracted from the blood cell samples with the Qiagen DNeasy Blood Extraction Kit. Remarks on this clone: There is no known antigen for this receptor. It has no much larger one-base neighbor in the sample; base qualities were not kept.

The method was the immunoSEQ multiplex PCR assay. A mixture of 60 forward primers for TCR Vbeta segments and 13 reverse primers for TCR Jbeta segments was used in the multiplex PCR. Amplification of the CDR3 region of rearranged TCR beta genes was performed with a multiplex PCR assay on genomic DNA. The amplified TCR beta libraries were sequenced on the Illumina HiSeq System as 87-base-pair reads. The study's processing was this. A later analysis tallied 75 million to 95 million unique TCR beta chains across the 666 repertoires, and around 12 million of those chains were shared by two or more donors. To remove PCR and sequencing errors, raw reads were error-corrected and collapsed into unique sequences using a nearest-neighbor algorithm that merged closely related sequences. Alignment of CDR3 sequences to IMGT reference sequences was used to assign V, D and J gene segments. For a sequence to be retained, at least a six-nucleotide match to both a V gene segment and a J gene segment was required. Rearrangements were classified as productive when the CDR3 lacked stop codons and remained in frame with V and J, and all other rearrangements were classified as non-productive. Following IMGT convention, CDR3 was defined as the stretch from the second conserved V-encoded cysteine to the conserved J-encoded phenylalanine. Sequences without an unambiguous match to a single V gene segment were excluded from the earlier analysis of a few hundred of the donors. An earlier analysis of approximately 590 of the donors classified V segments as functional when productive rearrangements were above 56.7% and as segregating when the standard deviation between donors was above 5%. A statistical classification framework was built to diagnose cytomegalovirus status from the catalog of TCR beta chain sequences. A later analysis assigned V and J genes by comparing TCR nucleotide sequences with IMGT/GENE-DB human TR gene sequences. A later analysis assigned CDR3 sequences and most-parsimonious VDJ recombination scenarios with the TCRdist pipeline. In a later analysis, each TCR beta chain was defined by its CDR3 amino acid sequence together with its V-gene family, and reads lacking a unique V-gene family were excluded. In a later analysis, around 650 highly shared, low-generation-probability nucleotide sequences were removed to address suspected cross-contamination and a sequencing artifact. In a later analysis, a clonal expansion index was calculated for each public chain from normalized within-repertoire ranks of inferred template counts. Generation probabilities in a later analysis came from a VDJ recombination model fitted to out-of-frame rearrangements, and those results were checked against IGoR. In a later analysis, hypergeometric tests were used to score TCR-TCR, TCR-HLA and TCR-CMV co-occurrence, with a repertoire-size bias correction applied to TCR pairs. To estimate false discovery rates, a later analysis permuted the HLA or CMV assignments 20 times. In a later analysis, co-occurring TCRs were grouped using DBSCAN, with TCRdist sequence similarity added in when clustering inside HLA-allele-positive subsets. Co-occurrence clustering excluded repertoires with fewer than 30,000 or more than 120,000 public chains, plus five with anomalous nucleotide sharing. This is the immuneACCESS table as TCRdb keeps it, with only in-frame sequences that have V and J called. A part of the clones is gone; compared with another copy, unresolved V genes explain less than half, and the rest is unexplained. D and trimming were read from the DNA, whereas the V and J calls and clone size are those reported in that table. This sample is represented by more than 85,000 clones; around 68% of them were singletons. The top ten clonotypes cover around 5% of the sample.

The rearrangement combines TRBV27 with TRBJ2-1; the D region possibly corresponds to TRBD2 (6 bases align). This TCR was sampled from a human donor in good health. Input material: PBMCs. Read as DNA, the sequence is TGTGCCAGCAGTCCGGGACTCGGAGTCAATGAGCAGTTCTTC. Translated, this is CASSPGLGVNEQFF.